One and the same sample provided the 25 T cell receptor beta chains below, sequenced in a study of Ad26.COV2.S vaccination and SARS-CoV-2 variants. Noted treatment: roughly 18 received Ad26.COV2.S at low or high dose, single or two shots; about 5 received placebo; per-sample allocation not given. After the first vaccine or placebo injection, samples were drawn on day 63. Sequenced by immunoSEQ multiplex PCR; TCRdb stores in-frame clones only, minus some. This sample has about 390,000 clones, with about 90% found just once. The source was peripheral blood, collected in a trial of Ad26.COV2.S vaccine versus placebo. The receptor source for this set is a person between 18 and 60 years old who received the Ad26.COV2.S COVID-19 vaccine or a placebo.

The chain is built from TRBV4-3 and TRBJ2-3; 12 nucleotides line up with TRBD2. Germline CDR1 and CDR2: LGHNA and YSLEER. The V gene end was trimmed by 1 base and the J gene end by 6 bases; junction bases not matched to a gene: 5. This CDR3 comprises 16 residues. CDR3: CASSQGASGGADTQYF. The CDR3, as DNA: TGCGCCAGCAGCCAAGGGGCTAGCGGGGGGGCGGATACGCAGTATTTT.

The sample holds a few counts of this clone. This sequence joins TRBV7-9 and TRBJ1-5; D is unclear. In germline, CDR1 is SEHNR, CDR2 FQNEAQ (reference sequence). Between the trimmed V and J ends, which lost 6 bases and 0 bases, there was a span of 12 bases. This CDR3 contains 15 residues. DNA of the CDR3: TGTGCCAGCAGTCAGGACGGTTATAGCAATCAGCCCCAGCATTTT. It yields the protein CASSQDGYSNQPQHF.

This clone occurred once. This chain uses TRBV19 with TRBJ2-1; 9 bases map to TRBD1. Per the germline V gene, CDR1 is LNHDA and CDR2 is SQIVND (reference sequence). V lost 5 bases and J lost 8; bases outside the gene matches: 10. The CDR3 spans 15 residues. The CDR3 coding sequence is TGTGCCAGTAGTGACACCGGGACAGGGAAATATGAGCAGTTCTTC. Translation: CASSDTGTGKYEQFF. Full variable domain (missing parts from reference TRBV19 and TRBJ2-1): DGGITQSPKYLFRKEGQNVTLSCEQNLNHDAMYWYRQDPGQGLRLIYYSQIVNDFQKGDIAEGYSVSREKKESFPLTVTSAQKNPTAFYLCASSDTGTGKYEQFFGPGTRLTVL.

The chain is built from TRBV12-5 and TRBJ1-3; D is perhaps TRBD1 (5 bases). This CDR3 is built from 14 residues. V lost 1 base and J lost 2, with 6 bases in between. Germline V gene lookup returns CDR1 LGHNT and CDR2 FRNRAP. The CDR3 coding sequence is TGTGCTAGTGGTTTGGCAGGGCCTGGAAACACCATATATTTT. Translation: CASGLAGPGNTIYF.

The chain joins TRBV5-1 to TRBJ2-3; a possible D gene is TRBD2 (6 bases). Trimming shortened V by 0 bases and J by 2 bases, and 19 bases separated the two germline ends. Germline loops: CDR1 SGHRS, CDR2 YFSETQ. This CDR3 has 18 residues. The CDR3 DNA reads TGCGCCAGCAGCTTGGTGGCCGTAGCGGAAAAACTCACAGATACGCAGTATTTT. This gives the protein CASSLVAVAEKLTDTQYF.

The chain recombines TRBV28 with TRBJ1-1; D uncertain. Germline V CDR1 and CDR2: MDHEN, SYDVKM. The CDR3 runs to 12 residues. The V end was cut by 3 bases, the J end by 5 bases, with 7 bases between. The CDR3 coding sequence is TGTGCCAGCAGTTTCGTTCCAACTGAAGCTTTCTTT. It translates to CASSFVPTEAFF.

This clone was seen a single time. CDR3 region: CASSLHRDNFNYGYTF. The DNA for the CDR3 is TGTGCCAGCAGCCTCCACCGGGACAACTTTAACTATGGCTACACCTTC. V is TRBV11-2 and J is TRBJ1-2; tentative D call: TRBD1 (6 bases). Looked up from germline, CDR1 is SGHAT and CDR2 is FQNNGV. V lost 5 bases and J lost 1, with 17 bases in between. This CDR3 region has 16 residues.

The gene calls are TRBV28 and TRBJ2-3; 11 positions agree with TRBD1. Trimming cost V 5 bases and J 5 bases; bases outside gene matches: 6. The germline V gene has CDR1 MDHEN and CDR2 SYDVKM. This CDR3 is built from 15 residues. The CDR3 DNA reads TGTGCCAGCAGTCTGGACAGGGGGCAAGGAGATACGCAGTATTTT. Translated, it gives CASSLDRGQGDTQYF. Drawing the rest from reference TRBV28 and TRBJ2-3, the complete variable domain is DVKVTQSSRYLVKRTGEKVFLECVQDMDHENMFWYRQDPGLGLRLIYFSYDVKMKEKGDIPEGYSVSREKKERFSLILESASTNQTSMYLCASSLDRGQGDTQYFGPGTRLTVL.

The V and J genes are TRBV3-1 (or the pseudogene TRBV3-2) and TRBJ2-1; 11 bases map to TRBD2. CDR3 length: 20 amino acids. Germline V CDR1 and CDR2: LGHDT, YNNKEL (reference sequence). Trimming at V came to 0 bases and at J to 8 bases, leaving 18 bases not matched to a gene. The CDR3 DNA reads as TGTGCCAGCAGCCAAGATGGTCTTAGCGGGGGGGCCTGGGCGAGCGATGAGCAGTTCTTC. Translated: CASSQDGLSGGAWASDEQFF.

The chain recombines TRBV10-3 with TRBJ2-7; D unclear. The V gene's germline CDR1 is ENHRY and CDR2 SYGVKD. This CDR3 comprises 13 residues. V was clipped by 6 bases and J by 1 base, with 10 bases between them. CDR3 loop: CAIREQDSYEQYF. The CDR3 DNA reads as TGTGCCATCAGGGAGCAGGATTCCTACGAGCAGTACTTC.

This chain links TRBV28 with TRBJ2-1; 12 bases align to TRBD2. This CDR3 has 16 residues. With 4 bases clipped from V and 8 bases from J, the junction kept 9 bases outside the gene matches. Germline V gives CDR1 MDHEN, CDR2 SYDVKM. The DNA of the CDR3 is TGTGCCAGCAGTTCAACGACTAGCGGGGGATTCGATGAGCAGTTCTTC. Amino acids: CASSSTTSGGFDEQFF.

The rearrangement links TRBV7-9 to TRBJ2-7; unclear D gene. The CDR3 contains 14 residues. CDR1 and CDR2 (germline): SEHNR, FQNEAQ (reference sequence). V was cut by 4 bases and J by 2 bases, with 12 bases left in between. The DNA of the CDR3 is TGTGCCAGCAGCTCGTTACCTATTACCTACGAGCAGTACTTC. Residues: CASSSLPITYEQYF. Supplemented by reference TRBV7-9 and TRBJ2-7, the full variable domain reads DTGVSQNPRHKITKRGQNVTFRCDPISEHNRLYWYRQTLGQGPEFLTYFQNEAQLEKSRLLSDRFSAERPKGSFSTLEIQRTEQGDSAMYLCASSSLPITYEQYFGPGTRLTVT.

V is TRBV5-8 and J is TRBJ1-2; D is unresolved. Germline loops: CDR1 SGHTS, CDR2 YDEGEE. Trimming left V 0 bases short and J 7 bases short, with 16 bases between. The CDR3 extends over 15 amino acids. CDR3 loop: CASSLAGGSHGGYTF. CDR3 sequence (DNA): TGTGCCAGCAGCTTGGCGGGAGGTAGTCATGGTGGCTACACCTTC. Full variable domain (remainder filled in from reference TRBV5-8 and TRBJ1-2): EAGVTQSPTHLIKTRGQQATLRCSPISGHTSVYWYQQALGLGLQFLLWYDEGEERNRGNFPPRFSGRQFPNYSSELNVNALELEDSALYLCASSLAGGSHGGYTFGSGTRLTVV.

The gene calls are TRBV11-2 and TRBJ2-5; D gene uncertain. The germline gives CDR1 SGHAT, CDR2 FQNNGV. V shed 2 bases and J shed 1 base, with 11 bases lying between them. The CDR3 runs 15 residues. The CDR3 reads CASSLTGRAQETQYF. CDR3 nucleotides: TGTGCCAGCAGCTTAACGGGCAGAGCCCAAGAGACCCAGTACTTC.

Of note for this clone: This sample includes further DNA sequences coding for the same CDR3. The chain combines TRBV7-2 with TRBJ1-1; D is undetermined. The length of the CDR3 is 13 residues. Germline V gives CDR1 SGHTA, CDR2 FQGNSA. The V gene lost 1 base and the J gene lost 1 base, with 4 bases spanning the gap. The CDR3 is CASSLGQNTEAFF. The CDR3 nucleotides are TGTGCCAGCAGCTTAGGACAGAACACTGAAGCTTTCTTT.

This clone was picked up one time. V gene TRBV18 combines with J gene TRBJ1-2; 8 nucleotides agree with TRBD1. Unmatched junction bases numbered 8, after V lost 2 bases and J lost 6 bases. CDR1 KGHSH and CDR2 LQKENI come from the germline V gene. The CDR3 length is 15 residues. CDR3 amino acids: CASSPDLSTGDGYTF. The CDR3 DNA follows: TGTGCCAGCTCACCAGATCTCTCGACAGGGGATGGCTACACCTTC.

This chain joins TRBV30 and TRBJ1-6; TRBD1 matches at 7 bases. The trim removed 2 bases at V and 8 bases at J, leaving 6 bases unmatched. The CDR3 totals 14 residues. Germline CDR1 reads GTSNPN; CDR2 reads SVGIG (reference sequence). The CDR3 DNA follows: TGTGCCTGGAGTTACGGCAGGGGGTATTCACCCCTCCACTTT. Residues: CAWSYGRGYSPLHF.

This clone occurred once. The chain couples TRBV4-3 to TRBJ2-2, with D hard to call. Germline CDR1 LGHNA, CDR2 YSLEER. The CDR3 is made up of 14 amino acids. V lost 1 base and J lost 1, with 4 bases in between. CDR3 in DNA: TGCGCCAGCAGCCAAGCGAGGAACACCGGGGAGCTGTTTTTT. Translating it yields CASSQARNTGELFF.

The table lists this clone with a count of one. The chain joins TRBV20-1 to TRBJ1-6; no definite D call. Germline V gene data show CDR1 as DFQATT and CDR2 as SNEGSKA (reference sequence). The germline V and J ends were trimmed by 3 bases and 9 bases, with 15 bases remaining between them. There are 14 residues in the CDR3. The CDR3 spells CSASASSGGSPLHF. The CDR3, as DNA: TGCAGTGCTAGTGCCAGCTCCGGAGGTTCACCCCTCCACTTT.

The DNA of the CDR3 is TGTGCCAGCAGTAGCAGCGGGGTAGAGACCCAGTACTTC. Amino acid sequence: CASSSSGVETQYF. V and J are TRBV27 and TRBJ2-5; TRBD2 matches at 7 bases. V was pared by 5 bases and J by 4 bases, with 4 bases of the junction left unmatched. Looked up from germline, CDR1 is MNHEY and CDR2 is SMNVEV (reference sequence). The CDR3 is 13 amino acids.

This sequence joins TRBV7-2 and TRBJ2-1; 9 bases agree with TRBD2. In germline, CDR1 is SGHTA, CDR2 FQGNSA. V dropped 4 bases and J dropped 12; count of bases not matched to a gene: 13. The CDR3 length is 15 residues. This CDR3 reads CASSSYISRGGRQFF. The CDR3 bases are TGTGCCAGCAGCTCTTATATCTCGCGGGGGGGCCGGCAGTTCTTC.

The rearrangement links TRBV4-1 to TRBJ2-7, with a possible D match to TRBD1 (5 bases). V was cut by 0 bases and J by 0 bases, with 6 bases left in between. The germline V gene encodes CDR1 MGHRA and CDR2 YSYEKL. The CDR3 spans 14 residues. CDR3 loop: CASSQEDISYEQYF. The CDR3, as DNA: TGCGCCAGCAGCCAAGAGGACATCTCCTACGAGCAGTACTTC.

The CDR3 reads CAWTGGSYEQYF. The CDR3 coding sequence is TGTGCCTGGACTGGGGGTTCCTACGAGCAGTACTTC. The chain carries TRBV30 and TRBJ2-7; the D gene could be TRBD1 or TRBD2 (5 bases each). The CDR3 loop spans 12 amino acids. Trimming left V 4 bases short and J 1 base short, with 8 bases between. Germline values: CDR1 GTSNPN, CDR2 SVGIG (reference sequence).

The chain employs TRBV19 and TRBJ2-7; D is perhaps TRBD1 (6 bases). V was cut by 5 bases and J by 2 bases, with 13 bases left in between. Germline-derived CDR1 and CDR2 are LNHDA and SQIVND (reference sequence). This CDR3 contains 14 residues. CDR3 sequence: CASSASTGAYEQYF. CDR3 sequence (DNA): TGTGCCAGTAGTGCCTCGACAGGAGCCTACGAGCAGTACTTC.

The chain combines TRBV7-9 with TRBJ1-3; D is unclear. Germline V gene data show CDR1 as SEHNR and CDR2 as FQNEAQ (reference sequence). The CDR3 length is 14 residues. V lost 1 base and J 3 bases, leaving 7 bases between the germline ends. As DNA, the CDR3 is TGTGCCAGCAGCTTAGAGGGTCATGGAAACACCATATATTTT. The encoded protein is CASSLEGHGNTIYF. The full variable domain, with the rest looked up from reference TRBV7-9 and TRBJ1-3, is DTGVSQNPRHKITKRGQNVTFRCDPISEHNRLYWYRQTLGQGPEFLTYFQNEAQLEKSRLLSDRFSAERPKGSFSTLEIQRTEQGDSAMYLCASSLEGHGNTIYFGEGSWLTVV.